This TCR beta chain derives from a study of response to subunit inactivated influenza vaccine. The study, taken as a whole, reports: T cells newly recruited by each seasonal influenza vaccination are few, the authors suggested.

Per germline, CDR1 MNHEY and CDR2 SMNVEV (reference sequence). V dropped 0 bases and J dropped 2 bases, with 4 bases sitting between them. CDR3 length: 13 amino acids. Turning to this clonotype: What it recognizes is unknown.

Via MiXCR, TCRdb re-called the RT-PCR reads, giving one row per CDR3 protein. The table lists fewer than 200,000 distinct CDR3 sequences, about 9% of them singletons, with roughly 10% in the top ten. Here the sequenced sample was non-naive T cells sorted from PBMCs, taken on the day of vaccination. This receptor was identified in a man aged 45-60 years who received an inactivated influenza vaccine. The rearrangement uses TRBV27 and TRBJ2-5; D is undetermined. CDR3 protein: CASSLSQQETQYF. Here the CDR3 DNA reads TGTGCCAGCAGTTTATCACAGCAAGAGACCCAGTACTTC.